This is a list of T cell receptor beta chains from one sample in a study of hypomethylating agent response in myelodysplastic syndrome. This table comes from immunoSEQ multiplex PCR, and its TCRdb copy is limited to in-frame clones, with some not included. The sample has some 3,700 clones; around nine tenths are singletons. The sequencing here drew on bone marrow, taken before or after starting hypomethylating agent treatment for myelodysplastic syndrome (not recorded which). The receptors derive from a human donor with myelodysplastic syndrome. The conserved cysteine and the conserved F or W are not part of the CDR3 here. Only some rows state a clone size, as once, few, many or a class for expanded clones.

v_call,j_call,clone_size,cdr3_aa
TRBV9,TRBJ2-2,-,ASSVGGGRGELF
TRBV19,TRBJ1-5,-,ASMWRGDSNQPQH
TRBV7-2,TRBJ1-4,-,ASSPDSTNEKLF
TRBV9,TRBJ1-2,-,ASSGGQGIDYGYT
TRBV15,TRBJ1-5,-,ATSRGNGPQH
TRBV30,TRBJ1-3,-,AWSRDGRISGNTIY
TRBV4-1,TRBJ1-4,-,ASSQGPRGEKLF
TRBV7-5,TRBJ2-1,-,ARWASGRESSYNEQF
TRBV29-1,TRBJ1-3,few,STTHSGNTIY
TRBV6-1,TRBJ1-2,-,ASSARQGVSATNYGYT
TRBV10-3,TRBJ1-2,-,AISESGQNYGYT
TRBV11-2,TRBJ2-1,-,ASSPPGRAGLEQF
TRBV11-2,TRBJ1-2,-,ASSFRQGANYGYT
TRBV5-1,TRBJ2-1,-,ASTSQGNEQF
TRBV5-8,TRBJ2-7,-,ASRSHYEQY
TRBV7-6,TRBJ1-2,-,ASSLRGWEGYT
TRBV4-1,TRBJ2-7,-,ASSHQGAYEQY
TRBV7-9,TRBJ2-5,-,ASSSTGATFQETQY
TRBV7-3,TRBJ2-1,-,ASSPTSSGIYNEQF
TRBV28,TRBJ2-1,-,ASLGSLGYNEQF
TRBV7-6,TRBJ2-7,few,ASSRDSSYEQY
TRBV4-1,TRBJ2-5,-,ASSQDLGGRAQY
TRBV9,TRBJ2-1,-,ASSETPNNEQF
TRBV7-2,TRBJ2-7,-,ASSYPGGAGYEQY
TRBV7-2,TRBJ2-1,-,ASSYQRSSGLAI
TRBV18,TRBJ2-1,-,ASSPLPGGEQF
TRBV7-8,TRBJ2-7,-,ASSSQPVTVYEQY
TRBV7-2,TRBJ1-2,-,ASSSRNRGDGGYT
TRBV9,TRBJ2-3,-,ASSPRTSGSDTQY
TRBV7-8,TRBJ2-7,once,ASSLEAGLVHEQY
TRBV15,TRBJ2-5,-,ATSRTGKETQY
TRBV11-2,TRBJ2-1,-,ASSLGVVTSVYEQF
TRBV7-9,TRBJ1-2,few,ASSLQGYDGYT
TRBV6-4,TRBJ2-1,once,ASSDSSGGSNEQF
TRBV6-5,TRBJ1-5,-,ASSRTGNQPQH
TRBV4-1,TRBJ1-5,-,ASSLEPGGYSNQPQH
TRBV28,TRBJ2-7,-,ASTTRSYEQY
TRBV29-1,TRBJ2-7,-,SAGGQRELGEQY
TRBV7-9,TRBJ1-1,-,ASTQWSAERAEAF
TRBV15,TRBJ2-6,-,ATSRGGLAVLSGANVLT
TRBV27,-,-,ASSPQQGRYEQY
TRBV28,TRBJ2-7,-,ASSLIGGSYEQY
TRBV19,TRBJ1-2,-,ASSIQGRTNYGYT
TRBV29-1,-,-,SVDSSRDEAYEQY
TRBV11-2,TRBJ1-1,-,ASSSPGGGGGTEAF